This TCR beta chain is from a study of T-cell reconstitution after alpha-beta-depleted transplantation in children. Per germline, CDR1 SQVTM and CDR2 ANQGSEA. J was trimmed by 5 bases and V by 4 bases; bases with no gene match: 14. The CDR3 sequence is 16 residues long. Many counts were recorded for this clonotype. This sample's TCRbeta library carried unique molecular identifier barcodes. In TCRdb, the PCR reads were re-called with MiXCR into one record per CDR3 protein. The table shows more than 85,000 distinct CDR3 sequences, with 10% occurring only once. This receptor was taken from a human donor who donated a stem cell graft to a child with acute lymphoblastic leukemia. The sequenced sample was PBMCs from the stem cell graft donor, obtained from the stem cell graft. The rearrangement links TRBV29-1 to TRBJ2-3; TRBD1 aligns across 8 bases. The CDR3 DNA follows: TGCAGCGTTGGGAGGCAGGGGGCTGGGTGGGGAGATACGCAGTATTTT. It yields the protein CSVGRQGAGWGDTQYF.